The clone carrying this T cell receptor beta chain came up a few times. What it binds is not known. This entry belongs to a study of blood T cell dynamics during melanoma immunotherapy. Study summary: Patients with metastatic melanoma got pembrolizumab or nivolumab-ipilimumab as first-line care. Study-wide results and caveats: Clones driving repertoire changes may be melanoma-specific or general immune activation.

A fixed DNA input of about 320 ng was used per bulk PBMC sample. Data came from immunoSEQ multiplex PCR; TCRdb stores just in-frame clones and leaves some out. The sample holds nearly 25,000 clones, around 85% seen once. The time point here: pre-treatment baseline. The sequence came from a human donor with melanoma. The sequenced sample was blood, obtained from a patient treated with checkpoint blockade.

The CDR3 is CASSVSTGGLAHEQYF. In DNA form, the CDR3 reads TGTGCCAGCAGCGTGAGCACGGGAGGGCTCGCCCACGAGCAGTACTTC. The chain recombines TRBV4-2 with TRBJ2-7; TRBD2 matches 8 bases. Germline V gene data show CDR1 as LGHNA and CDR2 as YNFKEQ. V trimming: 5 bases; J trimming: 5 bases; junction bases outside the gene matches: 14. The CDR3 runs to 16 residues.